This T cell receptor (beta chain) was profiled in a study of shared clonotypes between healthy human individuals. Terminally differentiated effector memory CD45RA+ cells were excluded from the naive CD8 cells, which were CD45RO-negative and positively selected for CCR7. This table comes from immunoSEQ multiplex PCR, and its TCRdb copy is limited to in-frame clones, with some not included. Of millions of clones listed, roughly 91% are singletons. The CDR3 loop spans 13 amino acids. V lost 6 bases and J lost 8, with 16 bases in between. Germline V gives CDR1 MDHEN, CDR2 SYDVKM. This clone was counted a single time.

Sequencing was performed on naive CD8+ T cells from PBMCs. This clonotype originated in a man between 18 and 29 years old in good health. Some clones in this sample may be carry-over from other donors' samples. The chain uses TRBV28 and TRBJ1-1; D unresolved. Written as DNA, the CDR3 is TGTGCCAGCAGCCAATTTTGGGTGGGGGAAGCTTTCTTT. Its translation: CASSQFWVGEAFF.